The 30 T cell receptor beta chains presented below share a single source sample, sequenced in a study of blood T cell repertoires in COVID-19. Profiling relied on immunoSEQ multiplex PCR, and the TCRdb table lists in-frame clones only, not all of them. The sample carries fewer than 150,000 clones, 70% to 90% recorded once. Sequencing was carried out using peripheral blood. Receptors originate from a human donor in a cohort sampled during active COVID-19.

The chain uses TRBV18 and TRBJ1-2, with D uncertain. CDR3 size: 19 residues. Germline values: CDR1 KGHSH, CDR2 LQKENI. V was trimmed by 4 bases and J by 2 bases, leaving 26 bases between them. DNA of the CDR3: TGTGCCAGCTCACTACAAGACTGGGGAGAAGATATATTAAACTATGGCTACACCTTC. This sequence encodes CASSLQDWGEDILNYGYTF.

This rearrangement joins TRBV4-1 to TRBJ2-7; 7 nucleotides match TRBD1. The CDR3 length is 14 residues. The J segment lost 4 bases and the V segment lost 4 bases, leaving 7 bases of the junction unmatched. The germline CDR1 and CDR2 sequences are MGHRA and YSYEKL. Here the CDR3 reads CASSRRDRDYEQYF. CDR3 DNA sequence: TGCGCCAGCAGCCGAAGGGACAGAGATTACGAGCAGTACTTC.

This rearrangement joins TRBV5-1 to TRBJ2-7; 9 positions agree with TRBD2. The CDR3 consists of 15 residues. Trimming at V came to 2 bases and at J to 0 bases, leaving 3 bases not matched to a gene. Germline CDR1 and CDR2: SGHRS and YFSETQ. CDR3 amino acids: CASSFRTSASYEQYF. The CDR3 DNA reads TGCGCCAGCAGCTTCCGGACTAGCGCCTCCTACGAGCAGTACTTC.

This chain links TRBV6-5 with TRBJ1-4; D might be TRBD1 (5 bases). V was shortened by 8 bases and J by 3 bases, with 13 bases between the two germline ends. CDR3 length: 14 residues. The germline gives CDR1 MNHEY, CDR2 SVGAGI. CDR3 DNA: TGTGCCAGCCGGTTGGGGGAGGCTAATGAAAAACTGTTTTTT. Translation gives CASRLGEANEKLFF.

The V gene is TRBV5-1, the J gene TRBJ1-1; D is uncertain. Germline V gene sequence: CDR1 SGHRS, CDR2 YFSETQ. Deletions cut 4 bases from V and 2 bases from J, with 12 bases between. The CDR3 is 14 residues long. The DNA for the CDR3 is TGCGCCAGCAGCGCGGCACCCGTAAACACTGAAGCTTTCTTT. Its translation is CASSAAPVNTEAFF.

This clone has only a few counts. The V call is TRBV6-5, the J call TRBJ2-3; D perhaps matches TRBD2 (5 bases). V gave up 2 bases and J gave up 2 bases, with 8 bases separating them. Germline CDR1 MNHEY, CDR2 SVGAGI. This CDR3 has 14 residues. The CDR3 coding sequence is TGTGCCAGCAGTTACCGGGAATTCACAGATACGCAGTATTTT. Protein: CASSYREFTDTQYF.

The rearrangement links TRBV14 to TRBJ2-2; D unclear. The CDR3 loop spans 13 amino acids. CDR1 and CDR2 (germline): SGHDN, FVKESK. V lost 7 bases to trimming and J lost 4 bases, with 10 bases between them. CDR3 region: CASTLTGTGELFF. CDR3 sequence (DNA): TGTGCCAGCACCCTTACGGGCACCGGGGAGCTGTTTTTT.

This rearrangement joins TRBV30 to TRBJ1-3; no clear D. Germline CDR1 reads GTSNPN; CDR2 reads SVGIG (reference sequence). The length of the CDR3 is 14 residues. V was clipped by 0 bases and J by 2 bases, with 8 bases between them. The CDR3 sequence is CAWSVTVAGNTIYF. The CDR3 DNA is TGTGCCTGGAGTGTAACAGTGGCTGGAAACACCATATATTTT.

This clone was seen only once. The J gene is TRBJ2-7, the V gene TRBV4-1; 7 nucleotides match TRBD2. The CDR3 runs 15 residues. V was clipped by 0 bases and J by 6 bases; unmatched bases: 8. The germline CDR1 and CDR2 sequences are MGHRA and YSYEKL. The CDR3 loop is CASSQEPGGGVEQYF. The CDR3, as DNA: TGCGCCAGCAGCCAAGAACCGGGTGGGGGGGTCGAGCAGTACTTC.

The chain uses TRBV7-9 and TRBJ2-7; 9 bases line up with TRBD1. J lost 0 bases, V lost 6 bases, and 6 bases had no gene match. Per the germline V gene, CDR1 is SEHNR and CDR2 is FQNEAQ (reference sequence). The CDR3 extends over 15 amino acids. The DNA for the CDR3 is TGTGCCAGCAGTTTGGGACAGGGCATCTCCTACGAGCAGTACTTC. Translating it yields CASSLGQGISYEQYF.

Only one count was recorded for this clone. The rearrangement uses TRBV30 and TRBJ1-4; D remains ambiguous. Germline values: CDR1 GTSNPN, CDR2 SVGIG (reference sequence). Trimming took off 2 bases at V and 11 bases at J, with 15 bases between the two ends. The CDR3 has 13 residues. CDR3 DNA sequence: TGTGCCTGGAGTTCGTCTTCAGATGGTAAACTGTTTTTT. Amino acid sequence: CAWSSSSDGKLFF.

This chain uses TRBV28 with TRBJ2-2, with 16 bases that match TRBD2. CDR3 size: 18 residues. CDR1 and CDR2 (germline): MDHEN, SYDVKM. J gave up 3 bases and V 6 bases, and 7 bases lay outside the gene matches. The chain's CDR3 is CASSPGLAGGPDTGELFF. CDR3 coding DNA: TGTGCCAGCAGCCCGGGACTAGCGGGAGGGCCCGACACCGGGGAGCTGTTTTTT. Supplemented by reference TRBV28 and TRBJ2-2, the full variable domain reads DVKVTQSSRYLVKRTGEKVFLECVQDMDHENMFWYRQDPGLGLRLIYFSYDVKMKEKGDIPEGYSVSREKKERFSLILESASTNQTSMYLCASSPGLAGGPDTGELFFGEGSRLTVL.

The gene calls are TRBV28 and TRBJ1-2, with 7 bases that match TRBD1. Germline trimming cut 3 bases from V and 2 bases from J; bases unmatched to any gene: 9. The CDR3 is 16 amino acids. Germline-derived CDR1 and CDR2 are MDHEN and SYDVKM. CDR3 coding DNA: TGTGCCAGCAGTTTGGGCGGGACAGAGCACAACTATGGCTACACCTTC. It specifies CASSLGGTEHNYGYTF.

The chain employs TRBV27 and TRBJ1-5; D call uncertain. Trimming cost V 2 bases and J 4 bases, with 6 bases left between them. The CDR3 extends over 13 amino acids. The germline CDR1 and CDR2 sequences are MNHEY and SMNVEV (reference sequence). In DNA, the CDR3 is TGTGCCAGCAGTTTAGCCCAGAATCAGCCCCAGCATTTT. Translating it yields CASSLAQNQPQHF.

The V and J genes are TRBV30 and TRBJ1-6; D ambiguous. Germline CDR1 and CDR2: GTSNPN and SVGIG (reference sequence). The CDR3 covers 11 residues. V was clipped by 7 bases and J by 7 bases, with 8 bases between them. CDR3 sequence (DNA): TGTGCCTCTAGGGAGAATTCACCCCTCCACTTT. It codes for CASRENSPLHF.

The rearrangement links TRBV27 to TRBJ1-2; D might be TRBD1 (5 bases). The CDR3 has 14 residues. V lost 5 bases and J 4 bases, leaving 14 bases between the germline ends. The germline V gene encodes CDR1 MNHEY and CDR2 SMNVEV (reference sequence). DNA of the CDR3: TGTGCCAGCAGTAGGTCAGGGCGTACCTATGGCTACACCTTC. This sequence encodes CASSRSGRTYGYTF.

The chain joins TRBV7-2 to TRBJ1-4; TRBD1 aligns across 8 bases. Per the germline V gene, CDR1 is SGHTA and CDR2 is FQGNSA. V dropped 5 bases and J dropped 2; count of bases not matched to a gene: 4. The CDR3 is made up of 15 amino acids. Here the CDR3 DNA reads TGTGCCAGCAGCGTGGACAGGGATACTAATGAAAAACTGTTTTTT. Translation: CASSVDRDTNEKLFF. Together with reference TRBV7-2 and TRBJ1-4, the CDR3 gives the full variable domain: GAGVSQSPSNKVTEKGKDVELRCDPISGHTALYWYRQSLGQGLEFLIYFQGNSAPDKSGLPSDRFSAERTGGSVSTLTIQRTQQEDSAVYLCASSVDRDTNEKLFFGSGTQLSVL.

The chain recombines TRBV21-1 with TRBJ2-7; the DNA was not compared with TRBD2, the D call given in the table. TRBV21-1 is given as a pseudogene. CDR3 length: 19 residues. CDR3 sequence: CASSKSQGETSGSSYEQYF. CDR3 bases: TGTGCCAGCAGCAAGTCTCAGGGGGAGACTAGCGGGAGCTCCTACGAGCAGTACTTC.

This chain joins TRBV5-4 and TRBJ2-1; 7 bases fit TRBD2. This CDR3 spans 12 amino acids. Germline V lookup: CDR1 SGHNT, CDR2 YYREEE (reference sequence). Germline trimming cut 3 bases from V and 10 bases from J; bases unmatched to any gene: 4. The CDR3 reads CASSSPAGEQFF. The CDR3, as DNA: TGTGCCAGCAGCTCCCCAGCGGGGGAGCAGTTCTTC. The full variable domain, in which reference TRBV5-4 and TRBJ2-1 provide the parts outside the CDR3, is ETGVTQSPTHLIKTRGQQVTLRCSSQSGHNTVSWYQQALGQGPQFIFQYYREEENGRGNFPPRFSGLQFPNYSSELNVNALELDDSALYLCASSSPAGEQFFGPGTRLTVL.

The CDR3 nucleotides read TGTGCCAGCAGCTTAAGTATCGGGTCAGGGGACCACTATGGCTACACCTTC. Translation: CASSLSIGSGDHYGYTF. The rearrangement joins TRBV7-9 to TRBJ1-2; weak D call: TRBD1 (6 bases). The V end lost 2 bases, the J end lost 3 bases, and 19 bases lay between the germline ends. The CDR3 covers 17 residues. The germline gives CDR1 SEHNR, CDR2 FQNEAQ (reference sequence).

The chain couples TRBV28 to TRBJ2-7, with a possible D match to TRBD2 (6 bases). V shed 6 bases and J shed 5 bases, with 23 bases lying between them. The germline gives CDR1 MDHEN, CDR2 SYDVKM. The CDR3 is 16 amino acids. This CDR3 is CASSPYSWGDDDEQYF. The CDR3 nucleotides are TGTGCCAGCAGCCCGTATAGTTGGGGGGACGACGACGAGCAGTACTTC.

The CDR3 sequence is CASSDAGQGRNSPLHF. The CDR3 nucleotides read TGTGCCAGCAGTGATGCGGGACAGGGGCGGAATTCACCCCTCCACTTT. The V call is TRBV6-1, the J call TRBJ1-6, with 10 positions matching TRBD1. CDR1 MNHNS and CDR2 SASEGT come from the germline V gene. Trimming took 3 bases from V and 7 from J; bases not matched to a gene: 6. The CDR3 is 16 amino acids.

This CDR3 reads CASSRLGKRGGETQYF. In DNA, the CDR3 is TGCGCCAGCAGCCGCCTGGGGAAGCGAGGGGGAGAGACCCAGTACTTC. This chain links TRBV4-1 with TRBJ2-5; possible D gene TRBD1, 6 bases. The CDR3 has 16 residues. The V end lost 4 bases, the J end lost 4 bases, and 19 bases lay between the germline ends. The germline gives CDR1 MGHRA, CDR2 YSYEKL.

This clone occurred a few times. The chain recombines TRBV4-1 with TRBJ2-6; TRBD2 agrees at 15 bases. Germline V gene data show CDR1 as MGHRA and CDR2 as YSYEKL. With 2 bases clipped from V and 0 bases from J, the junction kept 5 bases outside the gene matches. The CDR3 runs 20 residues. The DNA of the CDR3 is TGCGCCAGCAGCCAATTGGGACTAGCGGGAGGTCCCTCTGGGGCCAACGTCCTGACTTTC. Translating gives CASSQLGLAGGPSGANVLTF.

J is TRBJ2-4 and V is TRBV11-2, with TRBD1 identical over 9 bases. Germline CDR1 is SGHAT and CDR2 is FQNNGV. V dropped 5 bases and J dropped 7; count of bases not matched to a gene: 9. CDR3 length: 15 amino acids. The CDR3 reads CASSPEGQGRNIQYF. The DNA of the CDR3 is TGTGCCAGCAGCCCAGAAGGACAGGGGAGGAACATTCAGTACTTC.

The J gene is TRBJ2-5, the V gene TRBV5-1; 14 nucleotides agree with TRBD2. Unmatched junction bases numbered 2, after V lost 4 bases and J lost 0 bases. CDR1 and CDR2 from the germline V gene are SGHRS and YFSETQ. This CDR3 is 16 amino acids long. CDR3 nucleotide sequence: TGCGCCAGCAGCCGGACTAGCGGGAGGCACCAAGAGACCCAGTACTTC. Amino acid sequence: CASSRTSGRHQETQYF.

The chain joins TRBV18 to TRBJ1-4; 7 nucleotides match TRBD1. This CDR3 has 14 residues. CDR1 and CDR2 (germline): KGHSH, LQKENI. J lost 8 bases, V lost 4 bases, and 7 bases had no gene match. This CDR3 reads CASSRGQSLEKLFF. Here the CDR3 DNA reads TGTGCCAGCTCACGGGGACAGTCTTTAGAAAAACTGTTTTTT.

The chain links TRBV24-1 to TRBJ2-2, with 9 bases that match TRBD1. J gave up 0 bases and V 2 bases, and 3 bases lay outside the gene matches. Germline V gene lookup returns CDR1 KGHDR and CDR2 SFDVKD. The CDR3 covers 17 residues. CDR3: CATSDSDRGTNTGELFF. In nucleotides, the CDR3 is TGTGCCACCAGTGATTCGGACAGGGGAACGAACACCGGGGAGCTGTTTTTT.

This rearrangement joins TRBV6-6 to TRBJ2-3, with TRBD2 matching over 8 bases. The CDR3 length is 16 residues. The germline V gene has CDR1 MNHNY and CDR2 SVGAGI (reference sequence). Trimming cost V 0 bases and J 3 bases; bases outside gene matches: 5. The chain's CDR3 is CASSYSTGGPTDTQYF. In DNA, the CDR3 is TGTGCCAGCAGTTACTCCACGGGGGGGCCGACAGATACGCAGTATTTT.

The V gene is TRBV2, the J gene TRBJ2-3; a weak D match, TRBD2 (5 bases). The germline CDR1 and CDR2 sequences are SNHLY and FYNNEI. The ends were cut back, 8 bases at V and 4 bases at J, with 19 bases in the middle. This CDR3 spans 15 amino acids. The CDR3 here is CASSDLSASADTQYF. CDR3 nucleotide sequence: TGTGCCAGCTCCGACCTTAGCGCGAGCGCAGATACGCAGTATTTT.